The T cell receptor (beta chain) under discussion was sequenced for a study of T cell responses to AZD1222 COVID-19 vaccine. Assay: immunoSEQ multiplex PCR; the TCRdb copy retains only in-frame clones and omits some. The sample lists more than 150,000 clones, 90% occurring once. Germline CDR1 SGDLS, CDR2 YYNGEE. V shed 3 bases and J shed 2 bases, with 12 bases lying between them. The CDR3 extends over 15 amino acids. Overall study results and limits: White British ancestry dominated among donors, who included more females, and clonal diversity was possibly underestimated. After the peak T cell response, and only then, were repertoires sampled. Across spike, vaccine-associated CD4 TCRs were found, dominant at 160-218 and 743-854.

On this clone: The antigen is undetermined.

The chain uses TRBV9 and TRBJ1-5; possibly TRBD1 for D (6 bases). The receptor's source is an adult in good health. The sample here was peripheral blood, taken on day 0 of AZD1222 vaccination. The CDR3 region is CASSEAGAGNQPQHF. DNA for the CDR3: TGTGCCAGCAGCGAAGCAGGGGCGGGCAATCAGCCCCAGCATTTT.